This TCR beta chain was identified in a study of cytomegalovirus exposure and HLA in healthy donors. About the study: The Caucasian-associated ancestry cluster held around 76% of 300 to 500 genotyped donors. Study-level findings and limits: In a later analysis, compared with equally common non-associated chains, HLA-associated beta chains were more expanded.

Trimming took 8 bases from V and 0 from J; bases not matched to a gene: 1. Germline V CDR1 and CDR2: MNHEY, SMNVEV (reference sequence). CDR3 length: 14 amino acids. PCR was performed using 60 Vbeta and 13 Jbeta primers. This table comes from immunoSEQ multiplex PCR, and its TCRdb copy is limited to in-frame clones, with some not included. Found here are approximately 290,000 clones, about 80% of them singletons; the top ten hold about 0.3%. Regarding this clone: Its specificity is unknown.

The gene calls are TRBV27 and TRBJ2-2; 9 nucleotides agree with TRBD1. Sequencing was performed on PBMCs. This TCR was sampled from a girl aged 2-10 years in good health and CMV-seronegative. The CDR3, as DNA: TGTGCCAGCGGACAGGGGCCGAACACCGGGGAGCTGTTTTTT. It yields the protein CASGQGPNTGELFF.